The sequence of this TCR beta chain was determined in a study of CD8 T cells in ankylosing spondylitis. Findings and caveats of the study: Under 10 highly homologous variants formed a TCR beta motif that appeared characteristic of ankylosing spondylitis blood.

In the case of this clonotype: Antigen: not known.

CDR1 ENHRY and CDR2 SYGVKD come from the germline V gene. This CDR3 contains 15 residues. V lost 4 bases and J 5 bases, leaving 17 bases between the germline ends. MiXCR, applied by TCRdb to the 5' RACE reads, yields one record per CDR3 protein. The sample carries roughly 470,000 distinct CDR3 sequences, roughly 26% recorded once. This clonotype originated in a male donor with ankylosing spondylitis. Sample: blood, either unsorted or a sorted T cell fraction (not recorded which). The chain links TRBV10-3 to TRBJ1-1; D possibly corresponds to TRBD1 (6 bases). CDR3 nucleotides: TGTGCCATCAGTGTTTCCCCAGGGGAGGGAACTGAAGCTTTCTTT. Amino acid sequence: CAISVSPGEGTEAFF.